The rows below give T cell receptor beta chains drawn from one sample of a study of cytomegalovirus exposure and HLA in healthy donors. Produced via immunoSEQ multiplex PCR; TCRdb's table is partial and in-frame only. The sample holds 150,000 to 200,000 clones; roughly 85% are singletons and the top ten take approximately 0.89%. Sequences were obtained from PBMCs. The receptors come from a woman aged 50 to 65 in good health and CMV-seropositive. Each CDR3 is given with its conserved first and last residue. A D gene is named only where the DNA matches it firmly. The size of a clone is reported for some rows only, either as once, few or many, or as a class for expanded clones.

cdr3_nt | cdr3_aa | d_call | j_call | clone_size | v_call
TGTGCCAGCAGGGGGCCGGGCAATCAGCCCCAGCATTTT | CASRGPGNQPQHF | - | TRBJ1-5 | - | TRBV6-5
TGTGCCAGCAGTGCAACTGGGACTAGCAGAGACAATGAGCAGTTCTTC | CASSATGTSRDNEQFF | TRBD2 | TRBJ2-1 | - | TRBV6-1
TGTGCCAGCAGCTCACAGGGGGGCAACACTGAAGCTTTCTTT | CASSSQGGNTEAFF | TRBD1 | TRBJ1-1 | - | TRBV7-9
TGTGCCAGCAGCCAACGAAACAGGTTCGCTGAAGCTTTCTTT | CASSQRNRFAEAFF | - | TRBJ1-1 | - | TRBV5-6
TGTGCCAGCAGTTTCGGACAGGTGAACACTGAAGCTTTCTTT | CASSFGQVNTEAFF | TRBD1 | TRBJ1-1 | once | TRBV2
TGTGCCAGCAGCGTAATAGGGGGCTCCTACAATGAGCAGTTCTTC | CASSVIGGSYNEQFF | - | TRBJ2-1 | - | TRBV9
TGTGCCAGCAGCCAATTCGGAAATAGCGGAGCCTACGAGCAGTACTTC | CASSQFGNSGAYEQYF | - | TRBJ2-7 | - | TRBV14
TGTGCCAGCAGTCCGGGGGGGACAGGGGGCTTCAGGGAGCTGTTTTTT | CASSPGGTGGFRELFF | TRBD1 | TRBJ2-2 | - | TRBV28
TGCGCCAGCAGCCCGAGACAGGGGAACAATGAGCAGTTCTTC | CASSPRQGNNEQFF | TRBD1 | TRBJ2-1 | - | TRBV5-1
TGTGCCAGCAGTTACTCCCTTAACACTGAAGCTTTCTTT | CASSYSLNTEAFF | - | TRBJ1-1 | - | TRBV6-5
TGTGCCAGCAGCGGATCCGGGACTAGCGGGAGTGATAACTACGAGCAGTACTTC | CASSGSGTSGSDNYEQYF | TRBD2 | TRBJ2-7 | few | TRBV9
TGCGCCAGCAGCTTGGGTCTAGCGGGGGGGCAGGGCAATGAGCAGTTCTTC | CASSLGLAGGQGNEQFF | TRBD2 | TRBJ2-1 | - | TRBV5-1
TGTGCCAGCAGGCAGGACAGGGGGCATTTCTTT | CASRQDRGHFF | TRBD1 | TRBJ1-1 | - | TRBV2
TGTGCCAGCAGCCCCAAACTAGCGGAGTCGAGCTCCTACAATGAGCAGTTCTTC | CASSPKLAESSSYNEQFF | TRBD2 | TRBJ2-1 | - | TRBV13
TGTGCCAGCTCCCCGGGAGTCTCTGGAAACACCATATATTTT | CASSPGVSGNTIYF | - | TRBJ1-3 | - | TRBV18
TGTGCCAGCAGCTTGAATGGACTAGCGGGGGGCTCGGATACGCAGTATTTT | CASSLNGLAGGSDTQYF | TRBD2 | TRBJ2-3 | - | TRBV5-6
TGTGCCAGCAGCCTAGAAGGACAGGGCGACGAGCAGTACTTC | CASSLEGQGDEQYF | TRBD1 | TRBJ2-7 | - | TRBV7-9
TGTGCCAGCAGTTTAGGGCAGACCTACGAGCAGTACTTC | CASSLGQTYEQYF | - | TRBJ2-7 | - | TRBV28
TGTGCCAGCAGCTTTACTACCGGGGAGCTGTTTTTT | CASSFTTGELFF | - | TRBJ2-2 | - | TRBV7-9
TGTGCCAGCAGCTTAGCGACCAGGGTCCCACCCCTCCACTTT | CASSLATRVPPLHF | - | TRBJ1-6 | - | TRBV7-2
TGCGCCAGCAGCCACACTCCCGGAGATACGCAGTATTTT | CASSHTPGDTQYF | - | TRBJ2-3 | - | TRBV4-3
TGTGCCAGCAGCTCTCAGCGGAATCAGCCCCAGCATTTT | CASSSQRNQPQHF | - | TRBJ1-5 | - | TRBV11-2
TGTGCCAGCAGTCCTAGCCAGTCAGATACGCAGTATTTT | CASSPSQSDTQYF | - | TRBJ2-3 | - | TRBV6-4
TGTGCCAGCAGCTTGGAAGGGGGCCAGCCCCAGCATTTT | CASSLEGGQPQHF | TRBD1 | TRBJ1-5 | - | TRBV5-5
TGTGCCAGCAGAGGGCCGGGACAGAGCTCCTACAATGAGCAGTTCTTC | CASRGPGQSSYNEQFF | TRBD1 | TRBJ2-1 | - | TRBV28
TGTGCCAGCAGCTTCGGGACAGTATCCTACGAGCAGTACTTC | CASSFGTVSYEQYF | TRBD1 | TRBJ2-7 | - | TRBV5-6
TGTGCCAGTAGTACGGAGACAGGGTTGGAGACCCAGTACTTC | CASSTETGLETQYF | TRBD1 | TRBJ2-5 | - | TRBV19
TGCGCCAGCAGCCAAGTTAGTCCTGACTACGAGCAGTACTTC | CASSQVSPDYEQYF | - | TRBJ2-7 | - | TRBV4-1
TGTGCCAGCACCCTCAACCGGGGCAATGAGCAGTTCTTC | CASTLNRGNEQFF | - | TRBJ2-1 | - | TRBV13
TGTGCCAGCAGTGCCGGACAGGGCTATAATTCACCCCTCCACTTT | CASSAGQGYNSPLHF | TRBD1 | TRBJ1-6 | - | TRBV27
TGTGCCAGCAGTCGCGGACAGACCGGGGAGCTGTTTTTT | CASSRGQTGELFF | - | TRBJ2-2 | - | TRBV9
TGTGCCAGCAGCGTAGGGCAGGGAGGCTCTGGAAACACCATATATTTT | CASSVGQGGSGNTIYF | - | TRBJ1-3 | few | TRBV9
TGTGCCAGCAGTGAATCGCAGCTCCCAGCCAGGGGGGTTGGCTACACCTTC | CASSESQLPARGVGYTF | TRBD1 | TRBJ1-2 | - | TRBV2
TGTGCCAGCAGCCCGGGACAGTACTCCTACAATGAGCAGTTCTTC | CASSPGQYSYNEQFF | TRBD1 | TRBJ2-1 | - | TRBV5-4
TGTGCCAGCAGCCCGAAACCCGGGACAGCCTATGGCTACACCTTC | CASSPKPGTAYGYTF | TRBD1 | TRBJ1-2 | once | TRBV14
TGTGCCAGCAGCACGGGGGATCAAGAGACCCAGTACTTC | CASSTGDQETQYF | - | TRBJ2-5 | once | TRBV7-9
TGTGCCAGCAGCTTAGATAGGGGGGATACGCAGTATTTT | CASSLDRGDTQYF | - | TRBJ2-3 | - | TRBV11-2
TGTGCCAGCAGCTTGGCAGGGGCGAGCTCCTACGAGCAGTACTTC | CASSLAGASSYEQYF | - | TRBJ2-7 | - | TRBV5-4
TGCGCTAGCAGCTTGGCCTCGGGCAGGGGCACTGAAGCTTTCTTT | CASSLASGRGTEAFF | - | TRBJ1-1 | - | TRBV5-1
TGTGCCAGCAGCCAAGACACCTCAGAGGCAGTTTTGGGTGCTTTCTTT | CASSQDTSEAVLGAFF | - | TRBJ1-1 | - | TRBV4-2
TGTGCCAGCAGCTTTAGTCGTGGCGGAGTTCGATCTGAAAAACTGTTTTTT | CASSFSRGGVRSEKLFF | - | TRBJ1-4 | - | TRBV13
TGTGCCAGCAGTTACTCGGGGGACAGGGCGAACACTGAAGCTTTCTTT | CASSYSGDRANTEAFF | TRBD1 | TRBJ1-1 | - | TRBV6-5
TGTGCCAGCAGACCCTCGGGGTTGGGGGAGCTGTTTTTT | CASRPSGLGELFF | - | TRBJ2-2 | few | TRBV28
TGTGCCAGCAGCGTAGGCCTAGCGGGATTCACAGATACGCAGTATTTT | CASSVGLAGFTDTQYF | TRBD2 | TRBJ2-3 | - | TRBV9
TGCGCCAGCAGCCAAGGGGGCGGTTCCTACGAGCAGTACTTC | CASSQGGGSYEQYF | - | TRBJ2-7 | - | TRBV4-1
TGTGCCAGCAGTGATAGGGGGCTAGGGTCCTACAATGAGCAGTTCTTC | CASSDRGLGSYNEQFF | TRBD1 | TRBJ2-1 | - | TRBV2
TGTGCCAGCAGTTTAACCGGACAGAACTATGGCTACACCTTC | CASSLTGQNYGYTF | - | TRBJ1-2 | - | TRBV28